This T cell receptor beta chain was retrieved from a study of blood T cell repertoires in COVID-19. Study-level background: Acute-phase and convalescent COVID-19 samples originated in the United States, Italy and Spain. Sources were T cells, B-cell-depleted T cells, or PBMCs; the material itself was cDNA or gDNA.

In the authors' methods: Reference gene primer amplification in the assay estimated nucleated cell counts. Sequencing used immunoSEQ multiplex PCR; TCRdb keeps in-frame clones, though not all of them. That table is the source of V, J and clone size, and D and trimming were worked out from the DNA. There are 130,000 or so clones in the sample; roughly 85% occur only once, and about 4.5% lies in the top ten. J was trimmed by 5 bases and V by 1 base; bases with no gene match: 7. The CDR3 totals 15 residues. Germline-derived CDR1 and CDR2 are SGHDT and YYEEEE. The specimen was peripheral blood. The sequence was obtained from a man in his forties with acute or convalescent COVID-19. The chain links TRBV5-6 to TRBJ2-7; 9 nucleotides match TRBD1. CDR3 bases: TGTGCCAGCAGCTTGCCGGGACAGGGAGTCGACGAGCAGTACTTC. It is translated as CASSLPGQGVDEQYF.